This is a list of T cell receptor beta chains from one sample in a study of T cell responses to AZD1222 COVID-19 vaccine. The assay was immunoSEQ multiplex PCR, and TCRdb's table has in-frame clones only and misses some. This table holds 150,000 to 200,000 clones, around 90% found once. Specimen: peripheral blood, collected 28 days after the second dose of the MenACWY control vaccine. Receptors originate from an adult who received the MenACWY meningococcal vaccine as a control. Both conserved end residues are part of each CDR3. The order of the fields is clone size, CDR3 length, J gene, D gene, V gene, CDR3 DNA, CDR3 protein. D genes are given only for firm matches. Not all rows give a size; the values are once, few, many and, for expanded clones, a class.

NA | 15 | TRBJ2-5 | TRBD2 | TRBV5-1 | TGCGCCAGCAGCTGGACTAGCGGGGGCCAAGAGACCCAGTACTTC | CASSWTSGGQETQYF
NA | 13 | TRBJ1-1 | NA | TRBV11-3 | TGTGCCAGCAGGATGGGGGGGTTCACTGAAGCTTTCTTT | CASRMGGFTEAFF
once | 15 | TRBJ1-1 | TRBD1 | TRBV19 | TGTGCCAGTAGCTGGGACAGGGGGCCGGGGACTGAAGCTTTCTTT | CASSWDRGPGTEAFF
NA | 12 | TRBJ2-7 | NA | TRBV6-5 | TGTGCCAGCAGTTCCCTCTCCTACGAGCAGTACTTC | CASSSLSYEQYF
NA | 16 | TRBJ2-1 | TRBD2 | TRBV11-2 | TGTGCCAGCAGCCCCAGACTAGCGGGAGGGTACAATGAGCAGTTCTTC | CASSPRLAGGYNEQFF
NA | 15 | TRBJ1-2 | NA | TRBV18 | TGTGCCAGCTCACCATCGGTAGGAAGGGGCTATGGCTACACCTTC | CASSPSVGRGYGYTF
NA | 12 | TRBJ2-7 | NA | TRBV12-3/TRBV12-4 | TGTGCCAGCAGTCCGAACTCCTACGAGCAGTACTTC | CASSPNSYEQYF
NA | 18 | TRBJ1-6 | TRBD1 | TRBV7-9 | TGTGCCAGCAGCCGCGGGACAGGGGGCGGGTCGTCTAATTCACCCCTCCACTTT | CASSRGTGGGSSNSPLHF
NA | 19 | TRBJ2-6 | TRBD2 | TRBV7-2 | TGTGCCAGCAGCTTGGTACTAGCGGGAGCCGTCTCTGGGGCCAACGTCCTGACTTTC | CASSLVLAGAVSGANVLTF
once | 14 | TRBJ1-1 | TRBD1 | TRBV5-1 | TGCGCCAGCAGCTCGACAGGGGATAACACTGAAGCTTTCTTT | CASSSTGDNTEAFF
NA | 15 | TRBJ2-2 | NA | TRBV9 | TGTGCCAGCAGCGTAGGTGTGACTAGCACCGGGGAGCTGTTTTTT | CASSVGVTSTGELFF
NA | 14 | TRBJ2-2 | TRBD1 | TRBV6-4 | TGTGCCAGCAGTAGGACAGGGACCACCGGGGAGCTGTTTTTT | CASSRTGTTGELFF
NA | 15 | TRBJ2-1 | TRBD2 | TRBV19 | TGTGCCAGTAGTAGGTTAGCGGGATCAAACAATGAGCAGTTCTTC | CASSRLAGSNNEQFF
NA | 12 | TRBJ1-6 | NA | TRBV9 | TGTGCCAGCAGCCCCCGGGGTTCACCCCTCCACTTT | CASSPRGSPLHF
NA | 15 | TRBJ2-7 | NA | TRBV7-6 | TGTGCCAGCAGCTTAAACCCTAGCGCGGATTACGAGCAGTACTTC | CASSLNPSADYEQYF
once | 13 | TRBJ1-3 | NA | TRBV9 | TGTGCCAGCAGCGTGGGGATAGGAAACACCATATATTTT | CASSVGIGNTIYF
NA | 14 | TRBJ2-7 | TRBD2 | TRBV9 | TGTGCCAGCAGGAAGGGACTAGCGGTCGGGGAGCAGTACTTC | CASRKGLAVGEQYF
NA | 17 | TRBJ1-3 | TRBD1 | TRBV3-1/TRBV3-2 | TGTGCCAGCAGCCAAGACCGAGGGACAGCCTCTGGAAACACCATATATTTT | CASSQDRGTASGNTIYF